The entry below gives a single T cell receptor beta chain sequence along with its context. This entry is derived from a study of blood T cell repertoires in COVID-19. Study details: PBMCs, B-cell-depleted T cells, or T cells provided the cDNA or gDNA that made up the material.

The table came from immunoSEQ multiplex PCR; TCRdb's copy has only in-frame clones and leaves some out. The data contain approximately 170,000 clones, about 86% of them singletons. Those who participated ranged in age from roughly 18 to 89 years and resided in roughly 26 US areas. The CDR3 extends over 13 amino acids. Germline assignment: CDR1 KGHSH and CDR2 LQKENI. The ends were cut back, 4 bases at V and 5 bases at J, with 10 bases in the middle. The rearrangement joins TRBV18 to TRBJ2-3, with D perhaps TRBD1 (6 bases). Input material: PBMCs or T cells enriched from blood (not recorded which). The clonotype comes from a woman aged 45 to 65 in a cohort exposed to, infected with or recovered from COVID-19 (not recorded which). CDR3 nucleotide sequence: TGTGCCAGCTCACGGACCAGGGGAGATACGCAGTATTTT. It encodes CASSRTRGDTQYF.